A selection of T cell receptor beta chains follows, all from one sample in a study of blood T cell repertoires in COVID-19. Repertoires were generated with immunoSEQ multiplex PCR, while TCRdb's copy carries only in-frame clones and drops some. The sample holds 240,000 or so clones, around 86% seen once. Sequences were obtained from PBMCs or T cells enriched from blood (not recorded which). The receptors were gathered from a middle-aged woman with acute COVID-19. Each CDR3 is given with its conserved first and last residue. The order of the fields is CDR3 length, clone size, J gene, V gene, D gene, CDR3 DNA, CDR3 protein. A D gene is named only where the DNA matches it firmly. Expanded clones get a size class; other rows say once, few or many, or leave the size out.

14,NA,TRBJ1-2,TRBV5-4,NA,TGTGCCAGCAGCTTGGGGACATGGGCCTATGGCTACACCTTC,CASSLGTWAYGYTF
14,NA,TRBJ2-3,TRBV20-1,NA,TGCAGTGCTAGTCCGGCGGGATACGCAGATACGCAGTATTTT,CSASPAGYADTQYF
15,NA,TRBJ2-1,TRBV5-4,NA,TGTGCCAGCAGCTTGGTTCAGGGCGAGTACAATGAGCAGTTCTTC,CASSLVQGEYNEQFF
13,NA,TRBJ2-7,TRBV3-1/TRBV3-2,NA,TGTGCCAGCAGCCGGGCCCTACCTTACGAGCAGTACTTC,CASSRALPYEQYF
15,NA,TRBJ2-1,TRBV6-5,TRBD2,TGTGCCAGCACTGCTCTAGCGGGAGGGTACAATGAGCAGTTCTTC,CASTALAGGYNEQFF
13,NA,TRBJ2-4,TRBV2,NA,TGTGCCAGCAGTGTCGGGCGGGGAGGTATTCAGTACTTC,CASSVGRGGIQYF
12,NA,TRBJ1-5,TRBV27,TRBD1,TGTGCCAGCTGGACAGGGGCTCAGCCCCAGCATTTT,CASWTGAQPQHF
14,NA,TRBJ2-1,TRBV14,TRBD2,TGTGCCAGCAGCCATAGCGGGACCTACAATGAGCAGTTCTTC,CASSHSGTYNEQFF
15,NA,TRBJ2-1,TRBV7-6,TRBD2,TGTGCCAGCAGCATTAGCGGGAGGGCCTTCGATGAGCAGTTCTTC,CASSISGRAFDEQFF
17,NA,TRBJ1-2,TRBV7-2,TRBD1,TGTGCCAGCAGCTTAAATGGACAGGGGCCCTCTAACTATGGCTACACCTTC,CASSLNGQGPSNYGYTF
14,few,TRBJ1-2,TRBV2,TRBD1,TGTGCCAGCAGACCACCCGGACAGGGGCAAGGCTACACCTTC,CASRPPGQGQGYTF
17,once,TRBJ2-2,TRBV3-1/TRBV3-2,TRBD1,TGTGCCAGCAGCCAAGCTAGCAAGGGGGCCAACACCGGGGAGCTGTTTTTT,CASSQASKGANTGELFF
15,NA,TRBJ1-4,TRBV27,NA,TGTGCCAGCAGTTCCCCGACAGCAACTAATGAAAAACTGTTTTTT,CASSSPTATNEKLFF
12,NA,TRBJ1-5,TRBV5-6,TRBD1,TGTGCCAGCCGGACAGGTAATCAGCCCCAGCATTTT,CASRTGNQPQHF
17,NA,TRBJ1-1,TRBV5-4,NA,TGTGCCAGCAGCCGGGTCGGGGGGAATGTACCGAACACTGAAGCTTTCTTT,CASSRVGGNVPNTEAFF
14,NA,TRBJ1-2,TRBV9,NA,TGTGCCAGCAGCGTAGATCATGAGGGCAGGAGCTACACCTTC,CASSVDHEGRSYTF
15,many,TRBJ2-7,TRBV11-3,NA,TGTGCCAGCAGCTTCCGGGACTTCCCCTTCTACGAGCAGTACTTC,CASSFRDFPFYEQYF
18,NA,TRBJ2-5,TRBV7-2,TRBD1,TGTGCCAGCAGCTCGACCGGGACAGGGGGCGACGGAACTGAGACCCAGTACTTC,CASSSTGTGGDGTETQYF
20,NA,TRBJ2-1,TRBV24-1,NA,TGTGCCACCAGCGGTACTACTTGGGGGCGGTCGTCGAGTACAATCGATGAGCAGTTCTTC,CATSGTTWGRSSSTIDEQFF
13,NA,TRBJ2-5,TRBV19,NA,TGTGCCAGTAGTACCACGGGATCAGAGACCCAGTACTTC,CASSTTGSETQYF
15,NA,TRBJ2-3,TRBV7-9,TRBD2,TGTGCCAGCAATCCTGGGGGTAGCGGGCTTGATACGCAGTATTTT,CASNPGGSGLDTQYF
15,few,TRBJ1-2,TRBV19,TRBD1,TGTGCCAGTAGGGCGGCGGGGACAGGGGACTATGGCTACACCTTC,CASRAAGTGDYGYTF
15,NA,TRBJ1-5,TRBV2,NA,TGTGCCAGCACCCTTCCTGACAGTAGCAATCAGCCCCAGCATTTT,CASTLPDSSNQPQHF
15,few,TRBJ2-1,TRBV5-1,TRBD2,TGCGCCAGCAGCGAGGAGGGACTAGCAGGGAATGAGCAGTTCTTC,CASSEEGLAGNEQFF
15,NA,TRBJ2-1,TRBV19,NA,TGTGCCAGTAGTAGCCTAGCACCTTACTACAATGAGCAGTTCTTC,CASSSLAPYYNEQFF
13,NA,TRBJ1-2,TRBV29-1,NA,TGCAGCGTTGAAGTGGAGGAGGTCTATGGCTACACCTTC,CSVEVEEVYGYTF
15,NA,TRBJ1-5,TRBV19,NA,TGTGCCAGTAGTATATTTGAGGTGGTAAGTCAGCCCCAGCATTTT,CASSIFEVVSQPQHF
13,NA,TRBJ2-1,TRBV5-1,NA,TGCGCCAGCAGCTTGACAGGTCTGAATGAGCAGTTCTTC,CASSLTGLNEQFF
16,NA,TRBJ1-1,TRBV7-6,NA,TGTGCCAGCAGCTTAAGCGTTGGAGGGGCGAACACTGAAGCTTTCTTT,CASSLSVGGANTEAFF
13,NA,TRBJ2-2,TRBV9,NA,TGTGCCAGCAGCGTAGTCGGAGACGGGGAGCTGTTTTTT,CASSVVGDGELFF
15,NA,TRBJ2-1,TRBV4-1,NA,TGCGCCAGCAGCCAAGAAGACAGGAAAGGGAATGAGCAGTTCTTC,CASSQEDRKGNEQFF
15,NA,TRBJ2-3,TRBV25-1,NA,TGTGCCAGCAGTGTCTCAATGGAGTTCGCAGATACGCAGTATTTT,CASSVSMEFADTQYF
15,NA,TRBJ2-7,TRBV7-8,TRBD2,TGTGCCAGCAGCTTAAGTGGCGGGAGGCTCGACGAGCAGTACTTC,CASSLSGGRLDEQYF
16,NA,TRBJ2-7,TRBV19,TRBD1,TGTGCCAGTAGTATACAAGCCGGGACAGGGCTCTACGAGCAGTACTTC,CASSIQAGTGLYEQYF
14,NA,TRBJ1-4,TRBV2,TRBD1,TGTGCCAGCAGTGCAGGGGGATGGAATGAAAAACTGTTTTTT,CASSAGGWNEKLFF
16,NA,TRBJ1-5,TRBV18,TRBD1,TGTGCCAGCTCACCACCAGGGACAGGGGTCGATCAGCCCCAGCATTTT,CASSPPGTGVDQPQHF